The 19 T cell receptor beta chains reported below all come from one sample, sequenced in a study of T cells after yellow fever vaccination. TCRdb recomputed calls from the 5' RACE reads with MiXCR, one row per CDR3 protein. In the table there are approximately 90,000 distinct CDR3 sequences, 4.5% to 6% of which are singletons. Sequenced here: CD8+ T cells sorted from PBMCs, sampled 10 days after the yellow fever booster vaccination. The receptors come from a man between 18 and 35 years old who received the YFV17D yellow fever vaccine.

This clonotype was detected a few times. For the CDR3, the DNA is TGTGCCAGCAGCTTGGCCAGGGAGACAGGGGGCCACGAGCAGTACTTC. As protein: CASSLARETGGHEQYF. The gene calls are TRBV5-6 and TRBJ2-7; 10 positions match TRBD1. V was clipped by 0 bases and J by 5 bases; unmatched bases: 8. This CDR3 spans 16 amino acids. Per germline, CDR1 SGHDT and CDR2 YYEEEE.

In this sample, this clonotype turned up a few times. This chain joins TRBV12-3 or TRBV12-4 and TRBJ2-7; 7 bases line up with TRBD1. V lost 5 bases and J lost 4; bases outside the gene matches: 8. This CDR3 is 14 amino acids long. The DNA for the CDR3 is TGTGCCAGCAGTAAGGGGGACAGTTCGTACGAGCAGTACGTC. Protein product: CASSKGDSSYEQYV.

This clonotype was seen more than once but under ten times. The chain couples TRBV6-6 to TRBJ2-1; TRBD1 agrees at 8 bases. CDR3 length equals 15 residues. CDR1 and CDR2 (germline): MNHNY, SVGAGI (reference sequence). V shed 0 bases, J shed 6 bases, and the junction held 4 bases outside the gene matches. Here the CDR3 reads CASSYSVTGGNEQFF. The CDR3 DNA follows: TGTGCCAGCAGTTACTCTGTTACAGGGGGCAATGAGCAGTTCTTC.

The CDR3 sequence: CATSRESEGQKLFF. For the CDR3, the DNA is TGTGCCACCAGCAGAGAGAGTGAGGGGCAAAAACTGTTTTTT. The chain employs TRBV15 and TRBJ1-4; perhaps TRBD1 as D (5 bases). Per germline, CDR1 LNHNV and CDR2 YYDKDF (reference sequence). V was pared by 0 bases and J by 9 bases, with 11 bases between. The CDR3 spans 14 residues.

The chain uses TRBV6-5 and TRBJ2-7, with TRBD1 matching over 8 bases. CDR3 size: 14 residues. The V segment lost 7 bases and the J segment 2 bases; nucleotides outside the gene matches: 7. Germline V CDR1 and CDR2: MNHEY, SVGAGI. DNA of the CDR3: TGTGCCAGCACCCTACCACAGGGGGCCTACGAGCAGTACGTC. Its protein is CASTLPQGAYEQYV.

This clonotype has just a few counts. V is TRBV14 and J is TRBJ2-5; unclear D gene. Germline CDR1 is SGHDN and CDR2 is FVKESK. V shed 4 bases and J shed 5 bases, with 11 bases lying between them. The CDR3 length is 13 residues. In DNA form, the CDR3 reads TGTGCCAGCAGCCTTTACATGCGGGAGACCCAGTACTTC. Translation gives CASSLYMRETQYF.

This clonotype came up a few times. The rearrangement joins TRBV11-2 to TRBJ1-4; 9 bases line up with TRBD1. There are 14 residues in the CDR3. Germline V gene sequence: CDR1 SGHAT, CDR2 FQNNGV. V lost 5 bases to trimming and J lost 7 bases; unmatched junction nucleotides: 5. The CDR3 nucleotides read TGTGCCAGCAGCCAGGGACAGGGAGGTGAAAAACTGTTTTTT. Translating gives CASSQGQGGEKLFF.

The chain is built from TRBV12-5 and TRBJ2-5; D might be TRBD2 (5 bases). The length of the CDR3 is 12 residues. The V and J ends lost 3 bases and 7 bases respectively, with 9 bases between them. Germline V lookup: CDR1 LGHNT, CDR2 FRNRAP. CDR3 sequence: CASGLDYATQYF. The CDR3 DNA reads TGTGCTAGTGGTTTAGACTATGCGACCCAGTACTTC.

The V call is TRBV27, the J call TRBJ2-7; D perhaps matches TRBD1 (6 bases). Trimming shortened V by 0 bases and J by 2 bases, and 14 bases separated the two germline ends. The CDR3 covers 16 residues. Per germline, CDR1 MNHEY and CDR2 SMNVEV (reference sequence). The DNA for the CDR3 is TGTGCCAGCAGTTTATCGGGGGCGGACATAACCTACGAGCAGTACTTC. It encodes CASSLSGADITYEQYF.

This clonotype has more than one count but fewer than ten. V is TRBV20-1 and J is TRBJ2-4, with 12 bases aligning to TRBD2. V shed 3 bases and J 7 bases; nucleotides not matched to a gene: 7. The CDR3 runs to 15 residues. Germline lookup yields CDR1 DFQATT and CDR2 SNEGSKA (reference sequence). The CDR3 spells CSARASGGAGNIQYF. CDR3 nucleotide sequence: TGCAGTGCTAGGGCTAGCGGGGGGGCAGGGAACATTCAGTACTTC.

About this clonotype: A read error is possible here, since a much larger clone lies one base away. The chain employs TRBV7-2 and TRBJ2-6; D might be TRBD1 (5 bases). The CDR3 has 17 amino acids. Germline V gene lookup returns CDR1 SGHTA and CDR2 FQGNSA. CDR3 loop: CASSLESGYSGAYVLTF. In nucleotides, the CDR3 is TGTGCCAGCAGCTTAGAGTCAGGGTACTCTGGGGCCTACGTCCTGACTTTC.

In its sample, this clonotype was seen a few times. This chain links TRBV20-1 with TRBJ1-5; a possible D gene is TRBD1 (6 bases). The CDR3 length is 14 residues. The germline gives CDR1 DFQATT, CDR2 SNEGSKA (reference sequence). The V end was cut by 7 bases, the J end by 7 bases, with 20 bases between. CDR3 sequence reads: CSVNRDIRLQPQHF. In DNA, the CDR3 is TGCAGTGTAAACCGGGACATCCGTTTACAGCCCCAGCATTTT.

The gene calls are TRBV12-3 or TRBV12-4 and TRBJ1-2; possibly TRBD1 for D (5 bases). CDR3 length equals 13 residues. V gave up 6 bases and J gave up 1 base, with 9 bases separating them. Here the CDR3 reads CASSWGNNYGYTF. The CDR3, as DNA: TGTGCCAGCAGCTGGGGGAATAACTATGGCTACACCTTC.

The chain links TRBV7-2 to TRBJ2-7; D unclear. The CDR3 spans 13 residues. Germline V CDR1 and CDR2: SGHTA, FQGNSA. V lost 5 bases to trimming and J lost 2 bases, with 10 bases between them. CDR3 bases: TGTGCCAGCAGCCCCTCTGAGCCCTACGAGCAGTACTTC. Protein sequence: CASSPSEPYEQYF.

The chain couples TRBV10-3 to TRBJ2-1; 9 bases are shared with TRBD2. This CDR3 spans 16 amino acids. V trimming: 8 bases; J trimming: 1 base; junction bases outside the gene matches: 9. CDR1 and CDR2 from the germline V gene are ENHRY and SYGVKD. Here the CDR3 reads CAIGNALAGSYNEQFF. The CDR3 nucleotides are TGTGCCATCGGAAACGCGCTAGCGGGGTCCTACAATGAGCAGTTCTTC.

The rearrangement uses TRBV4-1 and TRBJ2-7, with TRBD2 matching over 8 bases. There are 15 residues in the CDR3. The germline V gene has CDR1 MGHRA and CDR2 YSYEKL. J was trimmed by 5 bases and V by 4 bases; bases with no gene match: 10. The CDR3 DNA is TGCGCCAGCAGCCCCCCAAGCGGGGGTTCCCACGAGCAGTACGTC. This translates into CASSPPSGGSHEQYV.

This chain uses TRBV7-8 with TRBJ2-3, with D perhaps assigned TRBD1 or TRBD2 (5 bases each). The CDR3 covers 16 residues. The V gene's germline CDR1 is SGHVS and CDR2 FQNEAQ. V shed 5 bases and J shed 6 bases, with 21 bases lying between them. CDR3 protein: CASSMGYTGTLDTQYF. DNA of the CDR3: TGTGCCAGCAGCATGGGATACACCGGGACCCTGGATACGCAGTATTTT. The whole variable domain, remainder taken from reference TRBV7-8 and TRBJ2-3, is GAGVSQSPRYKVAKRGQDVALRCDPISGHVSLFWYQQALGQGPEFLTYFQNEAQLDKSGLPSDRFFAERPEGSVSTLKIQRTQQEDSAVYLCASSMGYTGTLDTQYFGPGTRLTVL.

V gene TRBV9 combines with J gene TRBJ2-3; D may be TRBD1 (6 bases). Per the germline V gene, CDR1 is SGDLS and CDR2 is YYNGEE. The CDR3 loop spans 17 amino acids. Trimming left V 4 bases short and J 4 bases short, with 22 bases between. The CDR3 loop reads CASSPQSWGLAADTQYF. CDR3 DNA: TGTGCCAGCAGCCCCCAGAGCTGGGGGCTAGCAGCAGATACGCAGTATTTT.

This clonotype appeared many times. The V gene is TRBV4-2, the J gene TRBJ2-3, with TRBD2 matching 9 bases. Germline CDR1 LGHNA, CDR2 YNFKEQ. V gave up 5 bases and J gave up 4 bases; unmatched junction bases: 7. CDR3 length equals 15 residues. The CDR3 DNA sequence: TGTGCCAGCAGCGCAGGTGGCGGGGGGGCAGATACGCAGTATTTT. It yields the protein CASSAGGGGADTQYF.